Presented here are 30 T cell receptor beta chains from one specimen sequenced in a study of blood T cell repertoires in COVID-19 (dated by TCRdb to about 2020). The receptor library was made with the immunoSEQ multiplex PCR assay. Held by TCRdb, this immuneACCESS table contains in-frame sequences only and omits some clones. Under half of the omission traces to an unresolved V gene where checked; the cause of the rest is unknown. This sample has under 250,000 clones in its table, and about four fifths of those were observed once. In total, the top ten clones hold around 3% of the sample. Sequenced: peripheral blood. Receptor source: a woman in her thirties who had recovered from COVID-19.

The chain combines TRBV24-1 with TRBJ1-1, with D uncertain. CDR1 and CDR2 (germline): KGHDR, SFDVKD. Trimming shortened V by 0 bases and J by 1 base, and 5 bases separated the two germline ends. This CDR3 spans 14 amino acids. The CDR3 sequence is CATSDLSENTEAFF. The CDR3 DNA is TGTGCCACCAGTGATTTGTCAGAGAACACTGAAGCTTTCTTT.

The chain joins TRBV28 to TRBJ1-1, with D unresolved. Trimming pared 10 bases from V and 0 bases from J, leaving 12 bases between. CDR1 MDHEN and CDR2 SYDVKM come from the germline V gene. The CDR3 is 13 amino acids. CDR3 DNA sequence: TGTGCCACCAGCTATTTTTTGAACACTGAAGCTTTCTTT. Protein sequence: CATSYFLNTEAFF.

This rearrangement joins TRBV7-9 to TRBJ2-1; no reliable D call. Trimming shortened V by 3 bases and J by 8 bases, and 8 bases separated the two germline ends. The CDR3 sequence is 12 residues long. The germline V gene encodes CDR1 SEHNR and CDR2 FQNEAQ (reference sequence). CDR3: CASSFIQHEQFF. The DNA of the CDR3 is TGTGCCAGCAGCTTTATACAGCATGAGCAGTTCTTC.

This clone was seen more than once but under ten times. The chain combines TRBV7-9 with TRBJ1-2, with D maybe TRBD1 (6 bases). The V end was cut by 0 bases, the J end by 4 bases, with 6 bases between. Germline V gene lookup returns CDR1 SEHNR and CDR2 FQNEAQ (reference sequence). The CDR3 consists of 13 residues. CDR3 DNA sequence: TGTGCCAGCAGCTTAGCCAGGGGCTATGGCTACACCTTC. This codes for CASSLARGYGYTF.

The V call is TRBV11-2, the J call TRBJ2-3, with 10 positions matching TRBD2. The CDR3 is made up of 16 amino acids. CDR1 and CDR2 from the germline V gene are SGHAT and FQNNGV. The V segment lost 5 bases and the J segment 0 bases; nucleotides outside the gene matches: 5. CDR3 sequence reads: CASSRLAGHSTDTQYF. In nucleotides, the CDR3 is TGTGCCAGCAGCCGACTAGCGGGCCATAGCACAGATACGCAGTATTTT. Full variable domain (rest looked up from reference TRBV11-2 and TRBJ2-3): EAGVAQSPRYKIIEKRQSVAFWCNPISGHATLYWYQQILGQGPKLLIQFQNNGVVDDSQLPKDRFSAERLKGVDSTLKIQPAKLEDSAVYLCASSRLAGHSTDTQYFGPGTRLTVL.

This clone was seen more than once but under ten times. The genes are TRBV6-5 and TRBJ1-1, with 7 bases that match TRBD1. J lost 3 bases, V lost 0 bases, and 4 bases had no gene match. Germline loops: CDR1 MNHEY, CDR2 SVGAGI. This CDR3 contains 15 residues. CDR3 amino acids: CASSYSQGQYTEAFF. CDR3 nucleotides: TGTGCCAGCAGTTACTCGCAGGGACAGTACACTGAAGCTTTCTTT.

The J gene is TRBJ1-2, the V gene TRBV5-1; D is perhaps TRBD1 (5 bases). Germline CDR1 reads SGHRS; CDR2 reads YFSETQ. V shed 0 bases and J shed 4 bases, with 13 bases lying between them. The CDR3 sequence is 15 residues long. For the CDR3, the DNA is TGCGCCAGCAGCTTGGAAGGGGTCGGTTCCTATGGCTACACCTTC. This encodes CASSLEGVGSYGYTF.

This clone was recorded once. The chain combines TRBV9 with TRBJ1-2; TRBD1 agrees at 8 bases. The germline gives CDR1 SGDLS, CDR2 YYNGEE. The CDR3 covers 13 residues. V was pared by 3 bases and J by 8 bases, with 6 bases of the junction left unmatched. The CDR3 reads CASSGQGSVGYTF. In DNA, the CDR3 is TGTGCCAGCAGCGGACAGGGGTCCGTGGGCTACACCTTC.

This chain joins TRBV11-2 and TRBJ2-1, with no clear D. V lost 0 bases to trimming and J lost 0 bases, with 12 bases between them. This CDR3 has 17 amino acids. Per the germline V gene, CDR1 is SGHAT and CDR2 is FQNNGV. The chain's CDR3 is CASSLDVPESSYNEQFF. CDR3 sequence (DNA): TGTGCCAGCAGCTTAGACGTCCCGGAGAGCTCCTACAATGAGCAGTTCTTC.

This chain links TRBV6-1 with TRBJ2-7; 10 positions match TRBD2. The V and J ends lost 2 bases and 0 bases, in that order; junction bases with no gene match: 1. This CDR3 comprises 15 residues. The germline V gene has CDR1 MNHNS and CDR2 SASEGT. CDR3: CASSEWTSGSYEQYF. DNA for the CDR3: TGTGCCAGCAGTGAATGGACTAGCGGCTCCTACGAGCAGTACTTC.

The sample holds a few counts of this clone. V gene TRBV30 combines with J gene TRBJ2-7; 11 bases match TRBD2. CDR3 length: 13 residues. Trimming at V came to 5 bases and at J to 2 bases, leaving 2 bases not matched to a gene. The V gene's germline CDR1 is GTSNPN and CDR2 SVGIG (reference sequence). The CDR3 nucleotides read TGTGCCTGGGGGACTAGCGGAACCTACGAGCAGTACTTC. It translates to CAWGTSGTYEQYF.

The rearrangement joins TRBV27 to TRBJ1-1, with 9 bases fitting TRBD1. Trimming at V came to 3 bases and at J to 6 bases, leaving 8 bases not matched to a gene. The CDR3 consists of 15 residues. CDR1 and CDR2 (germline): MNHEY, SMNVEV (reference sequence). CDR3: CASSFSGQGGPEAFF. CDR3 nucleotide sequence: TGTGCCAGCAGTTTCTCGGGACAGGGCGGCCCTGAAGCTTTCTTT.

The chain recombines TRBV7-9 with TRBJ1-1, with a possible D match to TRBD1 (5 bases). Germline V gene data show CDR1 as SEHNR and CDR2 as FQNEAQ (reference sequence). V dropped 3 bases and J dropped 5 bases, with 22 bases sitting between them. The CDR3 has 17 amino acids. CDR3 residues: CASSFRRGSSLWTEAFF. Here the CDR3 DNA reads TGTGCCAGCAGCTTTCGTAGGGGCAGCTCCCTCTGGACTGAAGCTTTCTTT.

The chain links TRBV9 to TRBJ2-1, with TRBD2 identical over 14 bases. V dropped 4 bases and J dropped 10; count of bases not matched to a gene: 10. This CDR3 contains 16 residues. The germline CDR1 and CDR2 sequences are SGDLS and YYNGEE. The CDR3 loop reads CASSTRLAGGPEEQFF. In nucleotides, the CDR3 is TGTGCCAGCAGCACCCGACTAGCGGGAGGGCCCGAGGAGCAGTTCTTC.

This rearrangement joins TRBV6-5 to TRBJ2-2, with D possibly being TRBD1 (6 bases). Germline assignment: CDR1 MNHEY and CDR2 SVGAGI. V was shortened by 8 bases and J by 2 bases, with 9 bases between the two germline ends. This CDR3 is built from 13 residues. CDR3 DNA sequence: TGTGCCAGCTCCAGGGGTAACACCGGGGAGCTGTTTTTT. It encodes CASSRGNTGELFF.

The rearrangement links TRBV30 to TRBJ1-4; the D is unclear. Germline CDR1 is GTSNPN and CDR2 is SVGIG (reference sequence). Trimming shortened V by 2 bases and J by 4 bases, and 20 bases separated the two germline ends. This CDR3 spans 17 amino acids. This CDR3 reads CAWSPSLLPGNNEKLFF. The CDR3 coding sequence is TGTGCCTGGAGTCCCTCTCTCCTTCCGGGGAATAATGAAAAACTGTTTTTT. The whole variable domain, filled in from reference TRBV30 and TRBJ1-4, reads SQTIHQWPATLVQPVGSPLSLECTVEGTSNPNLYWYRQAAGRGLQLLFYSVGIGQISSEVPQNLSASRPQDRQFILSSKKLLLSDSGFYLCAWSPSLLPGNNEKLFFGSGTQLSVL.

The rearrangement links TRBV11-2 to TRBJ2-1; 8 bases agree with TRBD2. From germline, CDR1 is SGHAT and CDR2 FQNNGV. The CDR3 has 15 amino acids. J gave up 6 bases and V 6 bases, and 10 bases lay outside the gene matches. The CDR3 nucleotides are TGTGCCAGCAGTTTTAGCGGGATCGGGACCAATGAGCAGTTCTTC. This sequence encodes CASSFSGIGTNEQFF.

This clone has a handful of counts. V is TRBV7-3 and J is TRBJ1-2; D possibly corresponds to TRBD1 (5 bases). V was trimmed by 2 bases and J by 0 bases, leaving 13 bases between them. The CDR3 contains 16 residues. Per germline, CDR1 SGHTA and CDR2 FQGTGA. In DNA, the CDR3 is TGTGCCAGCAGCTTAGGTGGGGCGGTAGCTAACTATGGCTACACCTTC. Protein sequence: CASSLGGAVANYGYTF.

The J gene is TRBJ2-7, the V gene TRBV4-1; 7 bases align to TRBD2. The junction had 14 bases not matched to a gene; V was cut back by 0 bases and J by 0 bases. This CDR3 region has 19 residues. CDR1 MGHRA and CDR2 YSYEKL come from the germline V gene. CDR3: CASSQDIFLAATSSYEQYF. CDR3 bases: TGCGCCAGCAGCCAAGATATTTTTCTAGCGGCCACGAGCTCCTACGAGCAGTACTTC.

This sequence joins TRBV3-1 (or the pseudogene TRBV3-2) and TRBJ2-7, with 7 positions matching TRBD2. Germline V lookup: CDR1 LGHDT, CDR2 YNNKEL (reference sequence). This CDR3 is 17 amino acids long. V shed 4 bases and J 4 bases; nucleotides not matched to a gene: 16. CDR3 in amino acids: CASSPWGLAGVGYEQYF. Written as DNA, the CDR3 is TGTGCCAGCAGCCCGTGGGGCCTCGCGGGAGTGGGGTACGAGCAGTACTTC.

The V call is TRBV28, the J call TRBJ2-5, with 11 bases that match TRBD1. The CDR3 covers 15 residues. The V gene's germline CDR1 is MDHEN and CDR2 SYDVKM. The junction had 6 bases not matched to a gene; V was cut back by 4 bases and J by 5 bases. The CDR3 protein is CASSSGQGAVETQYF. The CDR3 DNA reads TGTGCCAGCAGTTCAGGACAGGGGGCTGTGGAGACCCAGTACTTC.

This sequence joins TRBV19 and TRBJ1-1; TRBD1 matches at 9 bases. The CDR3 sequence is 17 residues long. V shed 4 bases and J 1 base; nucleotides not matched to a gene: 10. CDR1 is LNHDA, CDR2 SQIVND, per germline (reference sequence). The CDR3 loop is CASSTDRGAERNTEAFF. The CDR3 DNA reads TGTGCCAGTAGTACAGACAGGGGGGCCGAAAGGAACACTGAAGCTTTCTTT.

This clone occurred once. V usage is TRBV2 and J usage is TRBJ1-2; D remains ambiguous. Germline V gene lookup returns CDR1 SNHLY and CDR2 FYNNEI. V was trimmed by 3 bases and J by 4 bases, leaving 12 bases between them. The length of the CDR3 is 14 residues. Here the CDR3 DNA reads TGTGCCAGCAGTGACCCCCTTCGGTCCTATGGCTACACCTTC. Residues: CASSDPLRSYGYTF. Variable domain in full (rest from reference TRBV2 and TRBJ1-2): EPEVTQTPSHQVTQMGQEVILRCVPISNHLYFYWYRQILGQKVEFLVSFYNNEISEKSEIFDDQFSVERPDGSNFTLKIRSTKLEDSAMYFCASSDPLRSYGYTFGSGTRLTVV.

J is TRBJ2-1 and V is TRBV2; TRBD2 matches at 10 bases. In germline, CDR1 is SNHLY, CDR2 FYNNEI. The CDR3 is made up of 15 amino acids. Losses at the gene ends were 10 bases for V and 3 bases for J; bases not matched to a gene: 9. The chain's CDR3 is CATHLGTSDYNEQFF. For the CDR3, the DNA is TGTGCCACCCACCTCGGGACTAGCGACTACAATGAGCAGTTCTTC.

On this clone itself: This sample includes further DNA sequences coding for the same CDR3. The chain recombines TRBV5-1 with TRBJ2-3; 9 nucleotides align to TRBD2. The CDR3 sequence is 15 residues long. CDR1 is SGHRS, CDR2 YFSETQ, per germline. V shed 3 bases, J shed 0 bases, and the junction held 2 bases outside the gene matches. CDR3 sequence (DNA): TGCGCCAGCAGCTCTAGCGGGGCTAGCACAGATACGCAGTATTTT. Translated, it gives CASSSSGASTDTQYF. Filled out from reference TRBV5-1 and TRBJ2-3, the complete variable domain reads KAGVTQTPRYLIKTRGQQVTLSCSPISGHRSVSWYQQTPGQGLQFLFEYFSETQRNKGNFPGRFSGRQFSNSRSEMNVSTLELGDSALYLCASSSSGASTDTQYFGPGTRLTVL.

The chain uses TRBV7-3 and TRBJ2-1, with 7 bases that match TRBD1. V lost 0 bases to trimming and J lost 4 bases; unmatched junction nucleotides: 6. The CDR3 has 16 residues. Germline V gives CDR1 SGHTA, CDR2 FQGTGA. CDR3 residues: CASSLTGTELYNEQFF. CDR3 in DNA: TGTGCCAGCAGCTTAACCGGGACAGAGCTATACAATGAGCAGTTCTTC. Full variable domain (remainder filled in from reference TRBV7-3 and TRBJ2-1): GAGVSQTPSNKVTEKGKYVELRCDPISGHTALYWYRQSLGQGPEFLIYFQGTGAADDSGLPNDRFFAVRPEGSVSTLKIQRTERGDSAVYLCASSLTGTELYNEQFFGPGTRLTVL.

J is TRBJ2-3 and V is TRBV7-9; D is unresolved. This CDR3 spans 12 amino acids. Trimming pared 4 bases from V and 3 bases from J, leaving 5 bases between. Looked up from germline, CDR1 is SEHNR and CDR2 is FQNEAQ (reference sequence). In DNA, the CDR3 is TGTGCCAGCAGCTCAGGAACAGATACGCAGTATTTT. It yields the protein CASSSGTDTQYF.

V and J are TRBV29-1 and TRBJ2-1; TRBD2 aligns across 10 bases. The CDR3 loop spans 14 amino acids. The V segment lost 7 bases and the J segment 5 bases; nucleotides outside the gene matches: 8. CDR1 is SQVTM and CDR2 is ANQGSEA in the germline V gene. CDR3 nucleotides: TGCAGCGGCACCGGGACTAGCGTGAACAATGAGCAGTTCTTC. It yields the protein CSGTGTSVNNEQFF.

This rearrangement joins TRBV9 to TRBJ2-3, with 7 bases identical to TRBD1. V dropped 3 bases and J dropped 0; count of bases not matched to a gene: 4. CDR3 size: 15 residues. Germline CDR1 and CDR2: SGDLS and YYNGEE. CDR3 nucleotide sequence: TGTGCCAGCAGCGCGCGACAGGGAAGCACAGATACGCAGTATTTT. Protein: CASSARQGSTDTQYF.

V and J are TRBV10-2 and TRBJ2-1; weak D call: TRBD2 (5 bases). Germline V CDR1 and CDR2: WSHSY, SAAADI. Trimming cost V 0 bases and J 13 bases, with 10 bases left between them. The CDR3 is 12 residues long. The CDR3 nucleotides read TGCGCCAGCAGTGAGTCCAGGAGCGGACAGTTCTTC. It yields the protein CASSESRSGQFF.